The entry that follows covers one T cell receptor (beta chain) sequence. Its antigen remains undetermined. No much larger clone exists at a distance of one base, and base qualities are not known. Sequencing was carried out with an Illumina NovaSeq 6000. TCR cDNA was made using 5'RACE template switching, a step that added a universal primer site and unique molecular identifiers. Priming for cDNA synthesis came from both the TCR alpha and TCR beta constant segments. Library amplification used two PCR steps, and the second PCR step added sample barcodes and sequencing adapters. Sequencing of libraries was performed on Illumina HiSeq 2500 (2x100 bp) or NovaSeq (2x150 bp). On the authors' methods: MIGEC handled demultiplexing of reads and collapsing into UMI consensus sequences, while MiXCR performed V(D)J alignment. Clonotypes responding to the vaccine were identified with edgeR on replicate PBMC samples, with the criteria of FDR below 0.01 and a log2 fold change above 5 up to day 15. Each bulk clonotype was labeled CD4 or CD8 based on which sequenced repertoire, CD4 or CD8, contained the clonotype at higher abundance. TCRdb took the public reads, trimmed them with fastp at Q25, ran MiXCR for clone calling and kept in-frame beta chains. Merged by CDR3 protein, the rows form single entries marked with the most common genes and DNA. These V and J calls rely on TCRdb rather than the paper's analysis. The sample contains some 150,000 distinct CDR3 sequences, approximately 10% of them found a single time. The biggest ten clones account for around 34% of the sample.

Explained via the paper, the treatment or condition label denotes: live attenuated yellow fever vaccine strain. PBMCs were isolated from peripheral blood using a standard Ficoll-Paque protocol. CD4 and CD8 T-cell fractions were isolated with Dynabeads CD4 and CD8 positive selection kits. TriZol was used to extract RNA from bulk PBMCs, from CD4 and CD8 fractions, and from dextramer-positive and dextramer-negative fractions. This sample is part of a study of T cells after yellow fever vaccination (dated by TCRdb to between 2018 and 2020). Study-level background: Libraries from fractions with low cell numbers were prepared with the SMART-Seq v4 Ultra Low Input RNA kit. To track T-cell clones before and after primary and booster YFV17D yellow fever vaccination, bulk TCR alpha and beta repertoires were sequenced longitudinally. Two healthy male donors, one aged 18 to 30 and one aged 30 to 40 years, made up the cohort. Blood samples were taken at several timepoints before and after primary and secondary immunization, and bulk PBMC replicates and cell subsets were isolated. General findings and caveats noted by the study authors: After the booster, most of the clones that had expanded following primary vaccination were detected again (approximately 95% of CD4 and roughly nine tenths of CD8), which suggests that memory was broadly maintained. A small fraction of clonotypes showed up in both the CD4 and CD8 compartments, probably as a result of convergent recombination. The study included only a couple of donors, which limits how far the findings can be generalized. FACS-sorted repertoires could contain abundant contaminating clonotypes from the bulk population, so computational filtering was required. Compared with the primary T-cell response, the secondary T-cell response was weaker but faster, peaking on day 5 rather than day 15.

From a lookup of the germline V gene, CDR1 and CDR2 are LGHNA and YSLEER. The CDR3, from cysteine to phenylalanine, totals 15 residues. The DNA shown is the 45-base CDR3, in frame from base 1. V ends up 0 bases short and J 2 bases short, with an unmatched junction base count of 0. This receptor chain uses TRBV4-3 and TRBJ2-7, and TRBD2 matches 11 of the central bases. Here the sequenced sample was CD8+ T cells sorted from PBMCs, taken 15 days after the yellow fever booster vaccination. The source of this sequence is a man between 18 and 35 years old who received the YFV17D yellow fever vaccine. DNA sequence: TGCGCCAGCAGCCAAGAGGGACTAGCGGCCTACGAGCAGTACTTC. This yields the protein CASSQEGLAAYEQYF.